The clone carrying this T cell receptor (beta chain) was recorded once. The antigen remains undetermined. An immunoSEQ assay, version v3.0, was performed at survey level. Per-sample TRB depth target: about 40,000-55,000 T-cell genomes. The assay was immunoSEQ multiplex PCR, and TCRdb's table has in-frame clones only and misses some. The table shows around 25,000 clones, with 90% to 95% occurring only once. This sample is drawn from a study of long-term antiretroviral therapy in people with HIV. Cryopreserved PBMC numbered roughly 0.85-10 million per sample before DNA extraction. Study findings and constraints: Clones showing expansion before ART dominated the repertoire at all time points.

The sequence was collected from a woman between 50 and 59 years old with HIV. The material sequenced was unsorted PBMCs, taken about 5 years after starting antiretroviral therapy.

CDR3 in amino acids: CASSLDLAGADTQYF. The CDR3 nucleotides read TGCGCCAGCAGCTTGGATCTAGCCGGAGCAGATACGCAGTATTTT. This chain uses TRBV5-1 with TRBJ2-3, with a possible D match to TRBD2 (5 bases). The CDR3 has 15 residues. CDR1 is SGHRS and CDR2 is YFSETQ in the germline V gene. Trimming stripped 0 bases from V and 4 bases from J, with 12 bases between.